The clone carrying this T cell receptor (beta chain) was seen more than once but under ten times. The entry originates in a study of response to subunit inactivated influenza vaccine. TCRdb re-called the RT-PCR reads through MiXCR, storing one row per CDR3 protein. The sample includes 250,000 to 350,000 distinct CDR3 sequences, 20% to 25% of them seen just once. The source is a man aged 50-75 years who received an inactivated influenza vaccine. The material was PBMCs from blood, obtained roughly 20 months after vaccination.

The DNA for the CDR3 is TGTGCCAGCAGAATTGGCGGTAGCAATCAGCCCCAGCATTTT. It encodes CASRIGGSNQPQHF. V gene TRBV28 combines with J gene TRBJ1-5; D ambiguous. V lost 6 bases, J lost 0 bases, and 9 bases lay in between. The germline CDR1 and CDR2 sequences are MDHEN and SYDVKM. This CDR3 contains 14 residues. Full variable domain (rest looked up from reference TRBV28 and TRBJ1-5): DVKVTQSSRYLVKRTGEKVFLECVQDMDHENMFWYRQDPGLGLRLIYFSYDVKMKEKGDIPEGYSVSREKKERFSLILESASTNQTSMYLCASRIGGSNQPQHFGDGTRLSIL.